This TCR beta chain was observed in a study of spatial heterogeneity in lung cancer. In the study overall: Sequencing consistently turned up more beta-chain sequences than alpha-chain sequences.

Between the trimmed V and J ends, which lost 5 bases and 7 bases, there was a span of 12 bases. The germline CDR1 and CDR2 sequences are SNHLY and FYNNEI. The CDR3 runs 14 residues. The time point denotes: sample taken at primary tumor resection. Whole RNA obtained from tumor, nontumor lung or frozen PBMC underwent sequencing without sorting. The donor group consisted of under 95 patients who had untreated, early-stage non-small cell lung cancer. Every individual TCR cDNA molecule carried its own unique molecular identifier, which allowed correction of PCR and sequencing errors. TCRdb reanalysed the 5' RACE reads using MiXCR and keeps one entry per CDR3 protein. The repertoire holds approximately 39,000 distinct CDR3 sequences, with under 6.5% as singletons. There are many counts of this clonotype.

The rearrangement uses TRBV2 and TRBJ1-6; weak D call: TRBD1 (6 bases). The sequenced sample was PBMCs, obtained at surgery. This TCR was sampled from a male donor with early-stage non-small cell lung cancer. CDR3 DNA: TGTGCCAGCAGTTCACAGGGTTGGAATTCACCCCTCCACTTT. Amino acid sequence: CASSSQGWNSPLHF.